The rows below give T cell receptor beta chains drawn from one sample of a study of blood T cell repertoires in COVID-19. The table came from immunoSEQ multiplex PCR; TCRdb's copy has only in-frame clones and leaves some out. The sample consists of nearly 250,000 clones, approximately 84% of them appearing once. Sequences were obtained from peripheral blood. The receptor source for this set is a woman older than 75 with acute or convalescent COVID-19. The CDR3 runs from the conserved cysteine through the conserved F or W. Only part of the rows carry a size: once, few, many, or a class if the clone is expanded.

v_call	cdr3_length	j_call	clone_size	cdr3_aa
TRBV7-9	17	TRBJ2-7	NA	CASSKGLAGVRVSEQYF
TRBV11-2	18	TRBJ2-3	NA	CASSFGVWAGVMTDTQYF
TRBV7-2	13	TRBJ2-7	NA	CASSLGNPYEQYF
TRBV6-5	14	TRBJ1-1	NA	CASRRDRGWTEAFF
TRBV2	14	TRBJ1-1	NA	CASSEMRMNTEAFF
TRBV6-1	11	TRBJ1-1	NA	CASSDPTGRDF
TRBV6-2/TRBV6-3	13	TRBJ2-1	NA	CASSRTGLNEQFF
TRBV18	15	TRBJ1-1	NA	CASSLGTGSNTEAFF
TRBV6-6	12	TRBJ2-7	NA	CASSNSGTGRYF
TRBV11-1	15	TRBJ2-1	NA	CASSIIIPWRNEQFF
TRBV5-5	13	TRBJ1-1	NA	CASSFGTGDKAFF
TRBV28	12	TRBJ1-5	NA	CASSSGDLPQHF
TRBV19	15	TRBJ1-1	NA	CASRGGLLMNTEAFF
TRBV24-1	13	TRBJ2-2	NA	CATSDTNTGELFF
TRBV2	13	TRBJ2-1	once	CASDRGSYNEQFF
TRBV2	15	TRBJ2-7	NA	CASSRGGQGSYEQYF
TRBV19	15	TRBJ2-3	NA	CASSIGGGRTDTQYF
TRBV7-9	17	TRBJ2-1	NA	CASSSTGLAGGGNEQFF
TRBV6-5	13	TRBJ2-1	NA	CASRGEGYNEQFF
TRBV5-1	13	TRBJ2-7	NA	CASSLAGNYEQYF
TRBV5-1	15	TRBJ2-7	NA	CASSPGVAGGYEQYF
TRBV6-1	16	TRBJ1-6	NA	CASSEQGARGNSPLHF
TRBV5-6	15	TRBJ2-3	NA	CASSLTSGGTDTQYF
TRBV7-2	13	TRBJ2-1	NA	CASSLPVYNEQFF
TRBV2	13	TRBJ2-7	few	CASIGTGSYEQYF
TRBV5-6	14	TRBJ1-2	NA	CASSSQSWNYGYTF
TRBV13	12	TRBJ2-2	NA	CASSSSSGELFF
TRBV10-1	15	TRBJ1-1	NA	CASRTFPTDWTEAFF
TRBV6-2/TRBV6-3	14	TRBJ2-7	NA	CASSPTGVPYEQYF